This passage covers 22 T cell receptor beta chains from one sample sequenced in a study of blood T cell repertoires in COVID-19. Assay: immunoSEQ multiplex PCR; the TCRdb copy retains only in-frame clones and omits some. The sample holds 390,000 or so clones, 85% to 90% seen once. The sequencing sample was made of PBMCs or T cells enriched from blood (not recorded which). These receptor sequences come from a man aged 18 to 35 who had recovered from COVID-19.

This rearrangement joins TRBV7-9 to TRBJ1-1; TRBD1 aligns across 10 bases. The germline CDR1 and CDR2 sequences are SEHNR and FQNEAQ (reference sequence). This CDR3 has 13 amino acids. The ends lost 5 bases at V and 11 bases at J; junction bases unmatched: 8. As DNA, the CDR3 is TGTGCCAGCAGCCAAGCCCGACAGGGGGCGGCTTTCTTT. Encoded protein: CASSQARQGAAFF.

J is TRBJ2-1 and V is TRBV5-1; D is perhaps TRBD1 (6 bases). Per the germline V gene, CDR1 is SGHRS and CDR2 is YFSETQ. V shed 4 bases and J shed 6 bases, with 11 bases lying between them. This CDR3 is built from 13 residues. The CDR3 DNA reads TGCGCCAGCAGCAGAACAGGGAGCAATGAGCAGTTCTTC. Protein sequence: CASSRTGSNEQFF.

This clone has just a few counts. The chain has TRBV11-3 and TRBJ1-2; D gene ambiguous. The CDR3 spans 12 residues. In germline, CDR1 is SGHNT, CDR2 YENEEA. The germline V and J ends were trimmed by 3 bases and 9 bases, with 11 bases remaining between them. This CDR3 is CASSLSGERYTF. The DNA of the CDR3 is TGTGCCAGCAGCTTGTCCGGGGAGCGCTACACCTTC.

In its sample, this clone was seen a few times. The J gene is TRBJ1-1, the V gene TRBV5-4, with D possibly matching TRBD1 (5 bases). The CDR3 spans 16 residues. V lost 4 bases, J lost 4 bases, and 20 bases lay in between. Germline V lookup: CDR1 SGHNT, CDR2 YYREEE (reference sequence). The CDR3 nucleotides read TGTGCCAGCAGCCCCAACCCCTCCCAGGGCGTCACTGAAGCTTTCTTT. Protein: CASSPNPSQGVTEAFF.

V gene TRBV10-3 combines with J gene TRBJ2-7; tentatively, D is TRBD2 (5 bases). V gave up 0 bases and J gave up 7 bases, with 7 bases separating them. The CDR3 sequence is 12 residues long. Germline V gene lookup returns CDR1 ENHRY and CDR2 SYGVKD. CDR3 in DNA: TGTGCCATCAGTGAGTCAACGGGAGAGCAGTACTTC. This sequence encodes CAISESTGEQYF.

The chain carries TRBV7-9 and TRBJ2-1; TRBD2 matches 9 bases. Germline trimming cut 2 bases from V and 8 bases from J; bases unmatched to any gene: 13. The CDR3 spans 17 residues. Germline V gives CDR1 SEHNR, CDR2 FQNEAQ (reference sequence). CDR3 amino acids: CASSLWTAGGQSYEQFF. The CDR3 nucleotides read TGTGCCAGCAGCTTATGGACTGCGGGGGGGCAAAGTTATGAGCAGTTCTTC.

The rearrangement joins TRBV28 to TRBJ1-3; unclear D gene. Trimming left V 6 bases short and J 7 bases short, with 10 bases between. CDR1 is MDHEN and CDR2 is SYDVKM in the germline V gene. The length of the CDR3 is 12 residues. The CDR3 spells CASSESGNTIYF. CDR3 sequence (DNA): TGTGCCAGCAGCGAGTCGGGGAACACCATATATTTT.

The rearrangement links TRBV6-5 to TRBJ2-6; D is uncertain. This CDR3 comprises 13 residues. CDR1 is MNHEY, CDR2 SVGAGI, per germline. Trimming took off 7 bases at V and 5 bases at J, with 9 bases between the two ends. CDR3 in amino acids: CASTATWANVLTF. For the CDR3, the DNA is TGTGCCAGCACTGCCACTTGGGCCAACGTCCTGACTTTC.

The chain uses TRBV19 and TRBJ1-4; D may be TRBD1 (5 bases). This CDR3 is 15 amino acids long. Per the germline V gene, CDR1 is LNHDA and CDR2 is SQIVND (reference sequence). The V gene lost 10 bases and the J gene lost 4 bases, with 19 bases spanning the gap. The CDR3: CATSNPQGINEKLFF. The CDR3 region has the DNA TGTGCCACCTCAAACCCCCAGGGCATTAATGAAAAACTGTTTTTT.

The CDR3 bases are TGTGCCATCAGTGAGTCGAATCAAGGAGGGGACTATGGCTACACCTTC. Residues: CAISESNQGGDYGYTF. The chain is built from TRBV10-3 and TRBJ1-2; possible D gene TRBD1, 5 bases. In germline, CDR1 is ENHRY, CDR2 SYGVKD. The CDR3 is made up of 16 amino acids. V was shortened by 0 bases and J by 3 bases, with 14 bases between the two germline ends.

The chain carries TRBV11-1 and TRBJ2-7, with 10 bases matching TRBD2. The CDR3 is made up of 16 amino acids. The V gene end was trimmed by 4 bases and the J gene end by 4 bases; junction bases not matched to a gene: 10. Germline V lookup: CDR1 SGHAT, CDR2 FQDESV (reference sequence). This chain's CDR3 is CASSSASSGRWYEQYF. For the CDR3, the DNA is TGTGCCAGCAGCTCCGCCTCTAGCGGGAGATGGTACGAGCAGTACTTC.

A few counts support this clone. The chain couples TRBV30 to TRBJ1-5; D not resolved. Trimming left V 3 bases short and J 0 bases short, with 6 bases between. This CDR3 is 13 amino acids long. Germline V lookup: CDR1 GTSNPN, CDR2 SVGIG (reference sequence). In DNA, the CDR3 is TGTGCCTGGAGCCTAAATAGCAATCAGCCCCAGCATTTT. It encodes CAWSLNSNQPQHF.

This clone came up a few times. The chain carries TRBV7-2 and TRBJ2-5; 8 nucleotides agree with TRBD2. There are 15 residues in the CDR3. Germline trimming cut 7 bases from V and 3 bases from J; bases unmatched to any gene: 10. CDR1 SGHTA and CDR2 FQGNSA come from the germline V gene. This CDR3 is CASIPEGTREETQYF. Here the CDR3 DNA reads TGTGCCAGCATCCCCGAGGGGACTAGAGAAGAGACCCAGTACTTC.

The count of this clone is one. The chain links TRBV2 to TRBJ1-2; D gene uncertain. V was shortened by 2 bases and J by 6 bases, with 10 bases between the two germline ends. The CDR3 is 13 amino acids. CDR1 and CDR2 (germline): SNHLY, FYNNEI. CDR3 nucleotides: TGTGCCAGCAGTGAATTATTACGGGATGGCTACACCTTC. It codes for CASSELLRDGYTF.

The chain combines TRBV3-1 (or the pseudogene TRBV3-2) with TRBJ1-2; 9 bases align to TRBD1. Per the germline V gene, CDR1 is LGHDT and CDR2 is YNNKEL (reference sequence). The CDR3 length is 15 residues. J was trimmed by 8 bases and V by 0 bases; bases with no gene match: 7. The CDR3 spells CASSQDGTGSAGYTF. The CDR3, as DNA: TGTGCCAGCAGCCAAGATGGGACAGGGTCTGCGGGCTACACCTTC.

This chain links TRBV4-1 with TRBJ1-1; no reliable D call. Germline V gene sequence: CDR1 MGHRA, CDR2 YSYEKL. This CDR3 has 15 residues. Trimming cost V 1 base and J 0 bases, with 9 bases left between them. DNA for the CDR3: TGCGCCAGCAGCCAAGCGGAGGGCCTGAACACTGAAGCTTTCTTT. Residues: CASSQAEGLNTEAFF.

This clone was counted once. The chain is built from TRBV28 and TRBJ1-3; D not resolved. V gave up 4 bases and J gave up 4 bases, with 14 bases separating them. Germline lookup yields CDR1 MDHEN and CDR2 SYDVKM. The CDR3 runs to 15 residues. The CDR3 region has the DNA TGTGCCAGCAGTTCCTCTGTGACACCGGGAAACACCATATATTTT. Translation: CASSSSVTPGNTIYF.

The V call is TRBV2, the J call TRBJ1-1; 10 positions agree with TRBD1. CDR3 length equals 15 residues. The V gene's germline CDR1 is SNHLY and CDR2 FYNNEI. J was trimmed by 0 bases and V by 7 bases; bases with no gene match: 5. The DNA for the CDR3 is TGTGCCAGCAAGACAGGGGGCGCGGTGAACACTGAAGCTTTCTTT. Its protein is CASKTGGAVNTEAFF.

V and J are TRBV5-4 and TRBJ2-5, with a weak D call TRBD1 (5 bases). This CDR3 is 15 amino acids long. The V gene lost 4 bases and the J gene lost 5 bases, with 18 bases spanning the gap. Germline V gene lookup returns CDR1 SGHNT and CDR2 YYREEE (reference sequence). The CDR3 sequence is CASSQGQYRAETQYF. In DNA, the CDR3 is TGTGCCAGCAGCCAAGGACAATATAGAGCGGAGACCCAGTACTTC.

The chain couples TRBV29-1 to TRBJ2-1, with 11 bases identical to TRBD2. The CDR3 is made up of 17 amino acids. The V gene's germline CDR1 is SQVTM and CDR2 ANQGSEA. J was trimmed by 12 bases and V by 3 bases; bases with no gene match: 19. CDR3 in amino acids: CSVEASGRTGTLVGQFF. DNA for the CDR3: TGCAGCGTTGAGGCTAGCGGGAGGACTGGGACGCTGGTTGGGCAGTTCTTC.

In this sample, this clone turned up a few times. The CDR3 reads CASSEEGPNLGYTF. CDR3 sequence (DNA): TGTGCCAGCAGTGAAGAGGGTCCCAACCTCGGCTACACCTTC. V usage is TRBV25-1 and J usage is TRBJ1-2; D not resolved. The CDR3 totals 14 residues. Trimming left V 2 bases short and J 8 bases short, with 15 bases between. Germline-derived CDR1 and CDR2 are MGHDK and SYGVNS.

V gene TRBV5-4 combines with J gene TRBJ2-7; possible D gene TRBD1, 6 bases. V shed 1 base and J shed 6 bases, with 14 bases lying between them. From germline, CDR1 is SGHNT and CDR2 YYREEE (reference sequence). The CDR3 has 14 amino acids. This CDR3 reads CASSLRPGESEQYF. CDR3 coding DNA: TGTGCCAGCAGCTTGCGGCCAGGGGAATCCGAGCAGTACTTC.